This T cell receptor (beta chain) was recovered during a study of blood T cells in healthy people across ages. The CDR3 runs to 14 residues. Looked up from germline, CDR1 is SGHTA and CDR2 is FQGTGA. The V gene lost 5 bases and the J gene lost 1 base, with 10 bases spanning the gap. With a J-beta primer mix and a sample-barcoded 5' primer, a second PCR ran about 6 to 11 cycles. One entry per CDR3 protein, called by TCRdb with MiXCR from the 5' RACE reads. This table holds some 550,000 distinct CDR3 sequences, about 45% found once. Material: blood. V is TRBV7-3 and J is TRBJ2-3, with D perhaps TRBD2 (5 bases). The receptor was isolated from an elderly man in good health. The CDR3 reads CASSEDGGTDTQYF. The CDR3, as DNA: TGTGCCAGCAGCGAGGACGGGGGCACAGATACGCAGTATTTT. The full variable domain, with the rest looked up from reference TRBV7-3 and TRBJ2-3, is GAGVSQTPSNKVTEKGKYVELRCDPISGHTALYWYRQSLGQGPEFLIYFQGTGAADDSGLPNDRFFAVRPEGSVSTLKIQRTERGDSAVYLCASSEDGGTDTQYFGPGTRLTVL.